Included here is one T cell receptor beta chain sequence, with context. The clone's antigen remains unknown. No base quality values were provided; no much bigger clone lies one nucleotide off. The data were obtained in a study of T cells after yellow fever vaccination (dated by TCRdb to between 2019 and 2020). At the level of the whole study: Libraries from fractions with low cell numbers were prepared with the SMART-Seq v4 Ultra Low Input RNA kit. Bulk TCR alpha and beta repertoires were sequenced longitudinally to track T-cell clones before and after primary and booster YFV17D yellow fever vaccination. Two healthy male donors, one aged 18 to 29 and one aged 30 to 40 years, were included in the cohort. Blood samples were taken at several timepoints before and after primary and secondary immunization, and bulk PBMC replicates and cell subsets were isolated.

CDR1 and CDR2, per the germline V gene (reference sequence), are LNHDA and SQIVND. The CDR3, from cysteine to phenylalanine, totals 15 residues. The only DNA kept is the CDR3, 45 bases in frame from the first base. V is clipped by 4 bases and J by 3 bases, and the sequence between their germline boundaries is 15 bases long. Synthesis of TCR cDNA relied on 5'RACE template switching, a step that introduced a universal primer site along with unique molecular identifiers. Priming of cDNA synthesis was performed from both the TCR alpha and TCR beta constant segments. Libraries were amplified in two PCR steps, with sample barcodes and sequencing adapters added in the second step. Libraries were sequenced on Illumina HiSeq 2500 (2x100 bp) or NovaSeq (2x150 bp). Per the source publication's procedure: MIGEC handled demultiplexing of reads and collapsing into UMI consensus sequences, while MiXCR performed V(D)J alignment. Clonotypes responding to the vaccine were identified with edgeR on replicate PBMC samples, with the criteria of FDR below 0.01 and a log2 fold change above 5 up to day 15. Bulk clonotypes were assigned CD4 or CD8 identity according to which sequenced CD4 or CD8 repertoire held them at higher abundance. TCRdb trimmed the raw reads at Q25, called clones with MiXCR and kept productive beta chains. Entries that share a CDR3 protein sequence are merged under the most common genes and DNA. The V and J calls and clone size are TCRdb's, not the authors'. The sample table holds 610,000 or so distinct CDR3 sequences, of which roughly 12% were seen once. 15% of the sample comes from the top ten.

The paper as a whole reports these results and caveats: Only two donors were included in the study, so the extent to which the findings can be generalized is limited. A small fraction of clonotypes appeared in both the CD4 and CD8 compartments, likely as a result of convergent recombination. Because abundant contaminating clonotypes from the bulk population could be contained in FACS-sorted repertoires, computational filtering was required. After the booster, most of the clones that had expanded following primary vaccination were detected again (just under 97% of CD4 and 80% to 90% of CD8), which suggests that memory was broadly maintained. The secondary T-cell response was found to be weaker but faster than the primary response, with a peak reached on day 5 rather than on day 15.

According to the study, the label for this sample's treatment or condition signals: live attenuated yellow fever vaccine strain. At each blood-draw timepoint, two biological replicates of bulk PBMCs were collected. A standard Ficoll-Paque protocol was used to isolate PBMCs from peripheral blood. TriZol was used to extract RNA from bulk PBMCs, from CD4 and CD8 fractions, and from dextramer-positive and dextramer-negative fractions. The receptor comes from a man aged 25 to 40 who received the YFV17D yellow fever vaccine. The starting material was PBMCs, obtained on the day of the yellow fever booster vaccination. Recombination joined TRBV19 with TRBJ1-1; no D gene can be assigned with confidence. The CDR3 is CASSTRHREYTEAFF. The nucleotides are TGTGCCAGTAGTACCCGTCACCGGGAATACACTGAAGCTTTCTTT.